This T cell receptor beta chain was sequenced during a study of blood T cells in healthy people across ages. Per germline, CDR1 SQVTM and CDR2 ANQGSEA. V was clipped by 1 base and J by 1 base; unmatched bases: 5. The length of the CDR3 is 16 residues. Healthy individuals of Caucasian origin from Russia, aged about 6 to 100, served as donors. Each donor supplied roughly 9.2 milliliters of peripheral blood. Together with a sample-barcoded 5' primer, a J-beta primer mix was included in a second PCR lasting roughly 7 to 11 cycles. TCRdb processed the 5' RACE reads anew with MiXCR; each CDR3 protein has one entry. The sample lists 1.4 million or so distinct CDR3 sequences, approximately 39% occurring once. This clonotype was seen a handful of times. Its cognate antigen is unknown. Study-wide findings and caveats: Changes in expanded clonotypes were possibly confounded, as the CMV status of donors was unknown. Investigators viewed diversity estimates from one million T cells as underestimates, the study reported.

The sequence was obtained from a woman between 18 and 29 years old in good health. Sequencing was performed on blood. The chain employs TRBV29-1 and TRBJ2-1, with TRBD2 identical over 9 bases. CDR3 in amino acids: CSVEGLAGLSYNEQFF. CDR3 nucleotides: TGCAGCGTTGAAGGGCTAGCGGGGTTGTCCTACAATGAGCAGTTCTTC.